The following is a T cell receptor beta chain sequence with its context. CDR1 and CDR2 (germline): LGHNA, YSLEER. The length of the CDR3 is 14 residues. V lost 1 base and J lost 7, with 13 bases in between. This sample stems from a study of blood T cell repertoires in COVID-19. Looking at the study overall: There were acute and convalescent COVID-19 samples, and they came from the United States, Italy and Spain. Sample material is recorded as cDNA or gDNA derived from T cells, B-cell-depleted T cells, or PBMCs.

In the original processing: Amplification with reference gene primers provided the estimates of nucleated cell counts. Here immunoSEQ multiplex PCR was the method, and the copy in TCRdb shows in-frame clones only, minus some. The DNA was the basis for D and trimming; V, J and clone size are from that table. The sample has roughly 120,000 clones; approximately 82% are singletons. V and J are TRBV4-3 and TRBJ1-1, with D unresolved. The receptor was isolated from a man between 65 and 79 years old with active or convalescent COVID-19. Material for sequencing was peripheral blood. In nucleotides, the CDR3 is TGCGCCAGCAGCCAAGCGGTGGTAATCGGTGAAGCTTTCTTT. Amino acid sequence: CASSQAVVIGEAFF.